This T cell receptor (beta chain) was captured in a study of Ad26.COV2.S vaccination and SARS-CoV-2 variants. Study-level information: Intramuscular Ad26.COV2.S at 5x10^10 or 1x10^11 viral particles.

Treatment reported: 15 to 20 received Ad26.COV2.S at low or high dose, single or two shots; about 5 received placebo; per-sample allocation not given. Samples were taken on day 63 after the first vaccine or placebo injection. An Ad26 vector was used to express Wuhan-strain SARS-CoV-2 spike as the vaccine. The data were produced by immunoSEQ multiplex PCR, yet TCRdb's version contains in-frame clones alone and is incomplete. This table holds 380,000 or so clones, 80% to 90% found once. This clonotype was obtained from a person aged 18-60 years who received the Ad26.COV2.S COVID-19 vaccine or a placebo. The sequencing used peripheral blood, collected in a trial of Ad26.COV2.S vaccine versus placebo.

This CDR3 reads CASSFILAGGRAETQYF. The CDR3 DNA reads TGTGCCAGCAGCTTTATTTTAGCGGGGGGGCGTGCAGAGACCCAGTACTTC. This sequence joins TRBV3-1 (or the pseudogene TRBV3-2) and TRBJ2-5; TRBD2 aligns across 11 bases. V lost 5 bases and J lost 4; bases outside the gene matches: 12. The CDR3 runs to 17 residues. The V gene's germline CDR1 is LGHDT and CDR2 YNNKEL (reference sequence).